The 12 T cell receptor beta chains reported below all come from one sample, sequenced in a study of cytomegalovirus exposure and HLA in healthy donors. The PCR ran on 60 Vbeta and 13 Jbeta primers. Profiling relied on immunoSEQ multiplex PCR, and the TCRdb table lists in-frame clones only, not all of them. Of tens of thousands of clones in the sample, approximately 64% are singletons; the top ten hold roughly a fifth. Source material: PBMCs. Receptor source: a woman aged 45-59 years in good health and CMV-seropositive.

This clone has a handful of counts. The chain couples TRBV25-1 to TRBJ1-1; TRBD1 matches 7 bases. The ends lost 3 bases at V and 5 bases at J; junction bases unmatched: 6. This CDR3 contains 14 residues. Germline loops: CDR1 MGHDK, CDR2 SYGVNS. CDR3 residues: CASSERQGGTEAFF. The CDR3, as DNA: TGTGCCAGCAGTGAGAGACAGGGTGGAACTGAAGCTTTCTTT. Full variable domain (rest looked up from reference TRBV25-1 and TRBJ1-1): EADIYQTPRYLVIGTGKKITLECSQTMGHDKMYWYQQDPGMELHLIHYSYGVNSTEKGDLSSESTVSRIRTEHFPLTLESARPSHTSQYLCASSERQGGTEAFFGQGTRLTVV.

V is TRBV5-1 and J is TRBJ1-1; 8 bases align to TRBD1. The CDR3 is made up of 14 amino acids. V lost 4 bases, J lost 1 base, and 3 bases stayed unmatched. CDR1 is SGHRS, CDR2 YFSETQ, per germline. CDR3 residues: CASSQGQENTEAFF. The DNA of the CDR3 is TGCGCCAGCAGCCAGGGACAGGAGAACACTGAAGCTTTCTTT. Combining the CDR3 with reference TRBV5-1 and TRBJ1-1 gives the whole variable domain KAGVTQTPRYLIKTRGQQVTLSCSPISGHRSVSWYQQTPGQGLQFLFEYFSETQRNKGNFPGRFSGRQFSNSRSEMNVSTLELGDSALYLCASSQGQENTEAFFGQGTRLTVV.

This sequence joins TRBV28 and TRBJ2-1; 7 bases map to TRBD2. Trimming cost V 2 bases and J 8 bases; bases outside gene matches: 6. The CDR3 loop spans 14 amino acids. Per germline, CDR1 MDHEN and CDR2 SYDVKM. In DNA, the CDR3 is TGTGCCAGCAGTTTAGCGGGGGTCTTGGATGAGCAGTTCTTC. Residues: CASSLAGVLDEQFF. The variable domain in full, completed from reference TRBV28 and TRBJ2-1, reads DVKVTQSSRYLVKRTGEKVFLECVQDMDHENMFWYRQDPGLGLRLIYFSYDVKMKEKGDIPEGYSVSREKKERFSLILESASTNQTSMYLCASSLAGVLDEQFFGPGTRLTVL.

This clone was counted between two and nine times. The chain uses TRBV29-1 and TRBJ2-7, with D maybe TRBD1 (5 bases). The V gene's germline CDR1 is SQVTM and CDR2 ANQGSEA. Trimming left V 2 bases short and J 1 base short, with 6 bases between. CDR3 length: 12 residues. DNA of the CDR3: TGCAGCGTTGAACAGGGTTCCTACGAGCAGTACTTC. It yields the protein CSVEQGSYEQYF.

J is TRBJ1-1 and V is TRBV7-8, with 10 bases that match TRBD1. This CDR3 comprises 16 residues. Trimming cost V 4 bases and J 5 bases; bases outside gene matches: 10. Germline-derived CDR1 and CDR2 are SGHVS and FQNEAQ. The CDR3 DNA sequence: TGTGCCAGCAGCTATCGACGGGACAGGGGAGATACTGAAGCTTTCTTT. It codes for CASSYRRDRGDTEAFF.

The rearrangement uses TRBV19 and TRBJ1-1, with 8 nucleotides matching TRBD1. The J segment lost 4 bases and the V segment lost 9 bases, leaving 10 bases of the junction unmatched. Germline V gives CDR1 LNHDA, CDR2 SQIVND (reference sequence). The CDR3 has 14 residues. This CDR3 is CASLTGAGGTEAFF. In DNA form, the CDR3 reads TGTGCCAGCTTGACAGGGGCCGGTGGCACTGAAGCTTTCTTT. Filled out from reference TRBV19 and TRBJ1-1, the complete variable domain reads DGGITQSPKYLFRKEGQNVTLSCEQNLNHDAMYWYRQDPGQGLRLIYYSQIVNDFQKGDIAEGYSVSREKKESFPLTVTSAQKNPTAFYLCASLTGAGGTEAFFGQGTRLTVV.

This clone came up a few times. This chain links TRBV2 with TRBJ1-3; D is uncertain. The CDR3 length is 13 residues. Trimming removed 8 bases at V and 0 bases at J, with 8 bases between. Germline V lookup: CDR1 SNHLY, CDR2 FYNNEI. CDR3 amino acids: CASALSSGNTIYF. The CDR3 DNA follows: TGTGCCAGCGCTCTAAGCTCTGGAAACACCATATATTTT. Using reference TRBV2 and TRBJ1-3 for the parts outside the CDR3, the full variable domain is EPEVTQTPSHQVTQMGQEVILRCVPISNHLYFYWYRQILGQKVEFLVSFYNNEISEKSEIFDDQFSVERPDGSNFTLKIRSTKLEDSAMYFCASALSSGNTIYFGEGSWLTVV.

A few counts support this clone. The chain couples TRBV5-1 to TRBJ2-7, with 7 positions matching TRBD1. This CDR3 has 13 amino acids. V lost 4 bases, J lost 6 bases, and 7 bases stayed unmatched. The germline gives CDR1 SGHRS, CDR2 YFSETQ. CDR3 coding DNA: TGCGCCAGCAGCCTGGGACAGCCCCTCGAGCAGTACTTC. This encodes CASSLGQPLEQYF.

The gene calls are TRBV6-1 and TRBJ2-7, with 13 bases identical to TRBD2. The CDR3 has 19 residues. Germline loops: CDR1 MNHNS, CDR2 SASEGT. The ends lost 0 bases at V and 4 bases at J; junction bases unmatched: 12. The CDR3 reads CASSEALPLAGGRKYEQYF. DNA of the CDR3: TGTGCCAGCAGTGAAGCTTTACCACTAGCGGGGGGGAGAAAATACGAGCAGTACTTC.

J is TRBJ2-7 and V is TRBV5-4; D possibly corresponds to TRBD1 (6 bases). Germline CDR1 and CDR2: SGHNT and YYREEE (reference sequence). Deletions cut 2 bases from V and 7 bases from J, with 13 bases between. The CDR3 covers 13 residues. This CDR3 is CASSFAGAGEQYF. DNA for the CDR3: TGTGCCAGCAGCTTTGCAGGGGCCGGAGAGCAGTACTTC.

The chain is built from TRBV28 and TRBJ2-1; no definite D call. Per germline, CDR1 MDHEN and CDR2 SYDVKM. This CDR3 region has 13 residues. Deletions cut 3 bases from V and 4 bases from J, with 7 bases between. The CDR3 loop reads CASSFSPYNEQFF. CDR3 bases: TGTGCCAGCAGTTTTTCCCCATACAATGAGCAGTTCTTC.

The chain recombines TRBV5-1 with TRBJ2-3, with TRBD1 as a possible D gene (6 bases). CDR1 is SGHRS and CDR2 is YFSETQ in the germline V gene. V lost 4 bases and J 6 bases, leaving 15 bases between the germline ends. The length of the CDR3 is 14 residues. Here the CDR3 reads CASSRWDTDDTQYF. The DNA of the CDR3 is TGCGCCAGCAGCCGCTGGGACACGGACGATACGCAGTATTTT.